Listed here is a single TCR beta chain. The data belong to a study of blood T cell repertoires in COVID-19. In the study overall: Both acute and convalescent COVID-19 samples were obtained from the United States, Italy and Spain. The analysed material was cDNA or gDNA that came from T cells, B-cell-depleted T cells, or PBMCs.

Germline lookup yields CDR1 SEHNR and CDR2 FQNEAQ (reference sequence). Trimming removed 5 bases from V and 0 bases from J, with 20 bases in between. The CDR3 covers 17 residues. As originally analysed: Quantification of nucleated cells was approximated via reference gene primer amplification. Sequencing used immunoSEQ multiplex PCR; TCRdb keeps in-frame clones, though not all of them. V, J and clone size derive from that table, while D and trimming were established from the DNA sequence. The sample yields about 270,000 clones, roughly 86% seen once. The receptor's source is a man in his forties who had recovered from COVID-19. The specimen was peripheral blood. V usage is TRBV7-9 and J usage is TRBJ2-7; D gene uncertain. CDR3 nucleotide sequence: TGTGCCAGCAGCCCCCAGGTCCCGAACAGTTTCTCCTACGAGCAGTACTTC. It yields the protein CASSPQVPNSFSYEQYF.